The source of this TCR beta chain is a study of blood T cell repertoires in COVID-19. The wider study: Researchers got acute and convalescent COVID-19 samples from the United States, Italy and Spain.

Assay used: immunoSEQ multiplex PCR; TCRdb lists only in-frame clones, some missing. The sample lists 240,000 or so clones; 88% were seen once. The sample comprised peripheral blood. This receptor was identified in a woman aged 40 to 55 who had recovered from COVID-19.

The CDR3 region is CAWSGPYDRGTF. CDR3 coding DNA: TGTGCCTGGAGTGGCCCTTACGACAGGGGAACCTTC. This chain uses TRBV30 with TRBJ1-2, with TRBD1 identical over 8 bases. The junction had 9 bases not matched to a gene; V was cut back by 1 base and J by 14 bases. CDR1 and CDR2 from the germline V gene are GTSNPN and SVGIG (reference sequence). This CDR3 is 12 amino acids long.